The rows below give T cell receptor beta chains drawn from one sample of a study of cytomegalovirus exposure and HLA in healthy donors. TCRdb keeps only in-frame clones here, not all; method: immunoSEQ multiplex PCR. This table holds roughly 190,000 clones, roughly 80% found once. Source material: PBMCs. These receptors were taken from a woman aged 18-29 years in good health and CMV-seronegative. The CDR3 runs from the conserved cysteine through the conserved F or W. D genes are given only for firm matches. Only some rows state a clone size, as once, few, many or a class for expanded clones.

size	V	J	D	CDR3	DNA
NA	TRBV11-3	TRBJ1-2	NA	CASRNPDYGYTF	TGTGCCAGCAGGAATCCGGACTATGGCTACACCTTC
NA	TRBV4-2	TRBJ1-5	NA	CASSAPGVSQPQHF	TGTGCCAGCAGCGCACCGGGAGTCAGTCAGCCCCAGCATTTT
NA	TRBV5-4	TRBJ1-2	NA	CASSDRTETNYGYTF	TGTGCCAGCAGCGACCGGACAGAAACCAACTATGGCTACACCTTC
NA	TRBV6-1	TRBJ2-1	TRBD1	CASSPGQHYNEQFF	TGTGCCAGCAGTCCGGGACAGCACTACAATGAGCAGTTCTTC
once	TRBV9	TRBJ2-1	TRBD2	CASSVVAGGYNEQFF	TGTGCCAGCAGCGTAGTAGCGGGAGGCTACAATGAGCAGTTCTTC
once	TRBV9	TRBJ1-4	TRBD1	CASSGSGTGGSNEKLFF	TGTGCCAGCAGCGGATCCGGGACAGGGGGTTCTAATGAAAAACTGTTTTTT
NA	TRBV19	TRBJ1-2	NA	CASTATGAGSGYTF	TGTGCCAGTACCGCTACTGGGGCGGGGTCTGGCTACACCTTC
NA	TRBV7-9	TRBJ2-2	NA	CASSSPSGELFF	TGTGCCAGCAGCTCACCGAGCGGGGAGCTGTTTTTT
NA	TRBV7-2	TRBJ1-2	TRBD1	CASSLDLGTGYGYTF	TGTGCCAGCAGCTTAGATCTTGGGACAGGGTATGGCTACACCTTC
NA	TRBV4-3	TRBJ2-4	TRBD1	CASSQDRTGLAKNIQYF	TGCGCCAGCAGCCAAGATAGGACAGGGCTAGCCAAAAACATTCAGTACTTC
NA	TRBV28	TRBJ1-2	NA	CASSSNPTGTYGYTF	TGTGCCAGCAGTTCGAACCCCACAGGGACCTATGGCTACACCTTC
NA	TRBV4-3	TRBJ2-6	NA	CASSQDYRTGANVLTF	TGCGCCAGCAGCCAAGATTACCGGACAGGGGCCAACGTCCTGACTTTC
NA	TRBV29-1	TRBJ1-2	NA	CSARGLYGYTF	TGCAGCGCCAGGGGTCTCTATGGCTACACCTTC
NA	TRBV11-3	TRBJ2-1	TRBD1	CASSTRTGVSWEQFF	TGTGCCAGCAGCACCCGGACAGGGGTGTCCTGGGAGCAGTTCTTC
NA	TRBV6-6	TRBJ1-1	NA	CASSDPSGWDTEAFF	TGTGCCAGCAGTGACCCCTCAGGGTGGGACACTGAAGCTTTCTTT
NA	TRBV5-1	TRBJ2-7	NA	CASSLQGSSGNEQYF	TGCGCCAGCAGCTTGCAGGGTAGTAGCGGCAACGAGCAGTACTTC
few	TRBV28	TRBJ2-7	NA	CASSPLLARSYEQYF	TGTGCCAGCAGTCCCCTCCTAGCCCGCTCATACGAGCAGTACTTC
NA	TRBV13	TRBJ2-7	TRBD2	CASSLVPAGEYEQYF	TGTGCCAGCAGCTTAGTTCCAGCGGGAGAGTACGAGCAGTACTTC
NA	TRBV9	TRBJ2-5	NA	CASSVSTEETQYF	TGTGCCAGCAGCGTAAGTACGGAAGAGACCCAGTACTTC
NA	TRBV6-5	TRBJ1-1	NA	CASSPVGTGGEAFF	TGTGCCAGCAGTCCCGTAGGGACGGGAGGTGAAGCTTTCTTT
NA	TRBV5-8	TRBJ2-1	TRBD2	CASSLVISIMLAGVTEQFF	TGTGCCAGCAGCTTGGTAATAAGTATTATGCTAGCGGGAGTGACTGAGCAGTTCTTC
NA	TRBV30	TRBJ2-5	NA	CASQEGETQYF	TGTGCCTCGCAGGAGGGGGAGACCCAGTACTTC
NA	TRBV19	TRBJ1-1	TRBD1	CASVPTGGRTEAFF	TGTGCCAGTGTCCCGACAGGGGGAAGGACTGAAGCTTTCTTT
few	TRBV4-3	TRBJ1-1	NA	CASSPGQEIAEAFF	TGCGCCAGCAGCCCGGGACAAGAGATCGCTGAAGCTTTCTTT
NA	TRBV10-3	TRBJ2-3	TRBD1	CAISALGTGEITDTQYF	TGTGCCATCAGCGCACTCGGGACAGGGGAGATAACAGATACGCAGTATTTT
NA	TRBV10-3	TRBJ2-7	TRBD2	CAISGGGGTGRYEQYF	TGTGCCATCAGTGGCGGGGGTGGGACGGGGAGGTACGAGCAGTACTTC
NA	TRBV29-1	TRBJ2-2	NA	CSVEQATGELFF	TGCAGCGTTGAACAGGCGACCGGGGAGCTGTTTTTT
NA	TRBV30	TRBJ2-7	NA	CAWAGAYEQYF	TGTGCCTGGGCAGGGGCCTACGAGCAGTACTTC
NA	TRBV28	TRBJ2-7	TRBD2	CASRPTSGPSYEQYF	TGTGCCAGCAGACCTACTAGCGGGCCATCCTACGAGCAGTACTTC
NA	TRBV6-6	TRBJ2-5	NA	CASRPTGQETQYF	TGTGCCAGCAGACCTACAGGACAAGAGACCCAGTACTTC
NA	TRBV18	TRBJ2-2	TRBD1	CASSPPGTGLNTGELFF	TGTGCCAGCTCACCGCCCGGGACAGGGCTGAACACCGGGGAGCTGTTTTTT
NA	TRBV7-2	TRBJ2-1	TRBD2	CASSNRDYNNEQFF	TGTGCCAGCAGCAACCGGGACTACAACAATGAGCAGTTCTTC
NA	TRBV20-1	TRBJ2-3	NA	CSATGPDTQYF	TGCAGTGCTACAGGGCCAGATACGCAGTATTTT
few	TRBV12-5	TRBJ1-1	NA	CASGREPQNTEAFF	TGTGCTAGTGGGCGGGAGCCTCAGAACACTGAAGCTTTCTTT
NA	TRBV5-6	TRBJ1-2	NA	CASSLDNLDGYTF	TGTGCCAGCAGCTTGGACAATTTGGATGGCTACACCTTC
few	TRBV10-2	TRBJ1-1	NA	CASSDPGGGIEAFF	TGCGCCAGCAGCGACCCGGGGGGCGGGATTGAAGCTTTCTTT
NA	TRBV9	TRBJ2-3	NA	CASSVGLAGTDTQYF	TGTGCCAGCAGCGTAGGGCTAGCAGGCACAGATACGCAGTATTTT
NA	TRBV6-6	TRBJ2-7	NA	CASSYSGGVVYEQYF	TGTGCCAGCAGTTACTCAGGCGGGGTCGTATACGAGCAGTACTTC
NA	TRBV6-6	TRBJ1-4	TRBD1	CASSFVQGDNEKLFF	TGTGCCAGCAGTTTCGTACAGGGGGATAATGAAAAACTGTTTTTT
NA	TRBV6-4	TRBJ2-1	TRBD2	CASSSPAGATYNEQFF	TGTGCCAGCAGTTCCCCAGCGGGAGCCACCTACAATGAGCAGTTCTTC
NA	TRBV11-3	TRBJ2-3	NA	CASSPGSLPTDTQYF	TGTGCCAGCAGCCCAGGGTCTCTCCCCACAGATACGCAGTATTTT
NA	TRBV28	TRBJ2-7	TRBD2	CASSSPTSYESKQYF	TGTGCCAGCAGTAGTCCGACTAGCTACGAAAGCAAGCAGTACTTC
NA	TRBV6-5	TRBJ1-4	TRBD1	CASSGLTGGEEKLFF	TGTGCCAGCAGTGGGTTGACAGGGGGCGAGGAAAAACTGTTTTTT
NA	TRBV6-5	TRBJ2-5	TRBD1	CASRLQGVWETQYF	TGTGCCAGCCGGTTGCAGGGGGTCTGGGAGACCCAGTACTTC